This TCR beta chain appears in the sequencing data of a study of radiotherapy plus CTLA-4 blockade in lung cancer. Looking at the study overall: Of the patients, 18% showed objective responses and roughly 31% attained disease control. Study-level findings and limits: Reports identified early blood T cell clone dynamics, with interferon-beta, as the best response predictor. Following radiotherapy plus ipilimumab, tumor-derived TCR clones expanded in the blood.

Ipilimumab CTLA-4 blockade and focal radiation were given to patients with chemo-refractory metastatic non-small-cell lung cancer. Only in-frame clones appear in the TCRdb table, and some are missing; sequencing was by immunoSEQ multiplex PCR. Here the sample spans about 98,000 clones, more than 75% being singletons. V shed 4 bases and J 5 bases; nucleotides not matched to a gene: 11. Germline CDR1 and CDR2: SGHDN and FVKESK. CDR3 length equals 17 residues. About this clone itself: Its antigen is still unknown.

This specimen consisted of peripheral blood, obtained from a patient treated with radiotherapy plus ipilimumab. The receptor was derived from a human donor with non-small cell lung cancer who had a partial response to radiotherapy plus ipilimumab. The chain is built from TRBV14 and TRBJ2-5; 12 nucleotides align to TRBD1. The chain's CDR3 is CASSRGTGGNIVETQYF. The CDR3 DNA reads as TGTGCCAGCAGCCGCGGGACAGGGGGCAATATAGTGGAGACCCAGTACTTC.